The rows below give T cell receptor beta chains drawn from one sample of a study of shared clonotypes between healthy human individuals. Profiling relied on immunoSEQ multiplex PCR, and the TCRdb table lists in-frame clones only, not all of them. The sample contains about 95,000 clones, 65% to 70% of which appear only once. Sequenced input: memory CD8+ T cells sorted from blood. The receptors shown here come from a man in his thirties or forties in good health. Both conserved end residues are part of each CDR3. Each record gives: clone size, D gene, J gene, V gene, CDR3 protein. A D gene is named only where the DNA matches it firmly. Clone size is given for some rows only: seen once, a few or many times, or a class if the clone is expanded.

abundance: NA
d_gene: TRBD2
j_gene: TRBJ2-1
v_gene: TRBV27
CDR3aa: CASSPSAGAAYNEQFF

abundance: NA
d_gene: NA
j_gene: TRBJ2-3
v_gene: TRBV5-6
CDR3aa: CASSTGLSTDTQYF

abundance: NA
d_gene: NA
j_gene: TRBJ1-1
v_gene: TRBV6-6
CDR3aa: CASSSVNTEAFF

abundance: few
d_gene: NA
j_gene: TRBJ2-7
v_gene: TRBV11-2
CDR3aa: CASSLVVYEQYF

abundance: few
d_gene: NA
j_gene: TRBJ2-2
v_gene: TRBV27
CDR3aa: CASTLQAANTGELFF

abundance: NA
d_gene: TRBD1
j_gene: TRBJ1-1
v_gene: TRBV5-1
CDR3aa: CASSSGTGVVNTEAFF

abundance: NA
d_gene: NA
j_gene: TRBJ2-5
v_gene: TRBV10-2
CDR3aa: CASSERTSQYF

abundance: NA
d_gene: NA
j_gene: TRBJ2-7
v_gene: TRBV6-6
CDR3aa: CASADNYEQYF

abundance: NA
d_gene: TRBD2
j_gene: TRBJ2-1
v_gene: TRBV6-4
CDR3aa: CASSKAGGSYNEQFF

abundance: few
d_gene: TRBD2
j_gene: TRBJ2-6
v_gene: TRBV4-2
CDR3aa: CASSPLAGSGANVLTF

abundance: NA
d_gene: NA
j_gene: TRBJ2-2
v_gene: TRBV6-5
CDR3aa: CASSYEHWTGELFF

abundance: NA
d_gene: NA
j_gene: TRBJ2-1
v_gene: TRBV5-1
CDR3aa: CASSPQPLEGFSYNEQFF

abundance: many
d_gene: NA
j_gene: TRBJ2-7
v_gene: TRBV7-8
CDR3aa: CASSLAFPEYEQYF

abundance: many
d_gene: NA
j_gene: TRBJ2-7
v_gene: TRBV30
CDR3aa: CAWRQGSYEQYF

abundance: NA
d_gene: NA
j_gene: TRBJ1-4
v_gene: TRBV28
CDR3aa: CASSSGTLNEKLFF

abundance: once
d_gene: NA
j_gene: TRBJ2-6
v_gene: TRBV6-1
CDR3aa: CASIGDTNVLTF

abundance: NA
d_gene: NA
j_gene: TRBJ1-1
v_gene: TRBV6-6
CDR3aa: CASRTTALTEAFF

abundance: NA
d_gene: NA
j_gene: TRBJ2-3
v_gene: TRBV9
CDR3aa: CASSVDGRDADTQYF

abundance: NA
d_gene: TRBD2
j_gene: TRBJ2-5
v_gene: TRBV27
CDR3aa: CASSPRTSGTGTQYF

abundance: many
d_gene: TRBD2
j_gene: TRBJ2-3
v_gene: TRBV6-4
CDR3aa: CASSRTSGTDTQYF

abundance: many
d_gene: NA
j_gene: TRBJ1-2
v_gene: TRBV10-2
CDR3aa: CASSLQGYNGYTF

abundance: NA
d_gene: NA
j_gene: TRBJ2-7
v_gene: TRBV15
CDR3aa: CATSRDPGGGYEQYF

abundance: NA
d_gene: NA
j_gene: TRBJ2-3
v_gene: TRBV4-1
CDR3aa: CASSYREQGTDTQYF

abundance: NA
d_gene: NA
j_gene: TRBJ2-1
v_gene: TRBV11-2
CDR3aa: CASSSLRLDVYEQFF

abundance: few
d_gene: TRBD1
j_gene: TRBJ2-7
v_gene: TRBV19
CDR3aa: CASSMTGTEQYF

abundance: NA
d_gene: TRBD2
j_gene: TRBJ2-3
v_gene: TRBV28
CDR3aa: CASRASGRSDTQYF

abundance: NA
d_gene: TRBD2
j_gene: TRBJ2-1
v_gene: TRBV14
CDR3aa: CASSPRTSAMLGYNEQFF

abundance: NA
d_gene: TRBD2
j_gene: TRBJ2-3
v_gene: TRBV2
CDR3aa: CASSEFAGVADTQYF

abundance: NA
d_gene: NA
j_gene: TRBJ1-1
v_gene: TRBV28
CDR3aa: CASNRGETEAFF

abundance: NA
d_gene: NA
j_gene: TRBJ2-7
v_gene: TRBV5-6
CDR3aa: CASSRVLSSYEQYF

abundance: NA
d_gene: NA
j_gene: TRBJ2-3
v_gene: TRBV9
CDR3aa: CASSVSGRSTDTQYF

abundance: NA
d_gene: NA
j_gene: TRBJ2-2
v_gene: TRBV28
CDR3aa: CASSFLKQGNTGELFF

abundance: NA
d_gene: NA
j_gene: TRBJ1-1
v_gene: TRBV28
CDR3aa: CASGLGQGHTEAFF

abundance: NA
d_gene: NA
j_gene: TRBJ2-2
v_gene: TRBV4-1
CDR3aa: CASSQTQRASSTGELFF

abundance: NA
d_gene: NA
j_gene: TRBJ2-2
v_gene: TRBV27
CDR3aa: CASTRGQVLVPGELFF

abundance: NA
d_gene: NA
j_gene: TRBJ2-1
v_gene: TRBV27
CDR3aa: CASSLGNPVGSYNEQFF

abundance: NA
d_gene: NA
j_gene: TRBJ2-1
v_gene: TRBV5-1
CDR3aa: CASSFESSYNEQFF

abundance: NA
d_gene: NA
j_gene: TRBJ2-3
v_gene: TRBV28
CDR3aa: CASSFTDTQYF

abundance: NA
d_gene: TRBD2
j_gene: TRBJ2-1
v_gene: TRBV28
CDR3aa: CASRPRTSGPYNEQFF

abundance: NA
d_gene: NA
j_gene: TRBJ1-2
v_gene: TRBV28
CDR3aa: CASSLLYGYTF

abundance: NA
d_gene: NA
j_gene: TRBJ2-7
v_gene: TRBV5-1
CDR3aa: CASTLGVGVNYEQYF

abundance: NA
d_gene: TRBD2
j_gene: TRBJ2-7
v_gene: TRBV5-4
CDR3aa: CASSPSTGTSLYEQYF

abundance: NA
d_gene: NA
j_gene: TRBJ1-2
v_gene: TRBV2
CDR3aa: CASSGRIGNGYGYTF

abundance: NA
d_gene: NA
j_gene: TRBJ2-1
v_gene: TRBV25-1
CDR3aa: CASSGPGHNEQFF

abundance: NA
d_gene: NA
j_gene: TRBJ2-7
v_gene: TRBV28
CDR3aa: CASSLSISTFLYEQYF

abundance: NA
d_gene: TRBD2
j_gene: TRBJ2-7
v_gene: TRBV29-1
CDR3aa: CSVELAGEGEQYF

abundance: NA
d_gene: NA
j_gene: TRBJ2-1
v_gene: TRBV11-2
CDR3aa: CASSLTTSADEQFF

abundance: NA
d_gene: TRBD1
j_gene: TRBJ1-3
v_gene: TRBV15
CDR3aa: CATSRDLGQGAGNTIYF

abundance: NA
d_gene: TRBD2
j_gene: TRBJ2-5
v_gene: TRBV4-2
CDR3aa: CASSQEGSGSQETQYF

abundance: NA
d_gene: NA
j_gene: TRBJ2-7
v_gene: TRBV6-6
CDR3aa: CASKETTGRFSYEQYF

abundance: NA
d_gene: NA
j_gene: TRBJ2-7
v_gene: TRBV15
CDR3aa: CATSRDQSYEQYF

abundance: many
d_gene: NA
j_gene: TRBJ2-3
v_gene: TRBV4-1
CDR3aa: CASRGWSLADTQYF

abundance: once
d_gene: TRBD1
j_gene: TRBJ2-1
v_gene: TRBV6-1
CDR3aa: CASSEYRGSEQFF

abundance: NA
d_gene: NA
j_gene: TRBJ2-1
v_gene: TRBV27
CDR3aa: CASSFRPNRRFYNEQFF

abundance: NA
d_gene: NA
j_gene: TRBJ2-5
v_gene: TRBV27
CDR3aa: CASSFLGGETQYF

abundance: few
d_gene: TRBD2
j_gene: TRBJ2-3
v_gene: TRBV19
CDR3aa: CASSTGTSGRAGDTQYF

abundance: NA
d_gene: TRBD2
j_gene: TRBJ2-7
v_gene: TRBV5-8
CDR3aa: CASSPTSGSFEQYF